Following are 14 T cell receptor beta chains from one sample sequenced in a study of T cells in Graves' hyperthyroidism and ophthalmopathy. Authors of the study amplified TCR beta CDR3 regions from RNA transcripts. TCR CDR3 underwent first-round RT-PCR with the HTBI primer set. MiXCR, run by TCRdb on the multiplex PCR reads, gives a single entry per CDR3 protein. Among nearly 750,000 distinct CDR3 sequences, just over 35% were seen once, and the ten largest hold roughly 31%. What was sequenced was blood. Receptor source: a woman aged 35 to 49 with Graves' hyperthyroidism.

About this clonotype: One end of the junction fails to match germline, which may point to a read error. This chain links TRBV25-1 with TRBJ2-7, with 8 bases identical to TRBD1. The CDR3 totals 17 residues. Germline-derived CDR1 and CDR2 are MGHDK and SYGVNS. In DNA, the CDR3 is TGCGCCAGCAGCCAAGGCCCGGGACAGGATCCCTCCTACGAGCAGTACTTC. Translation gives CASSQGPGQDPSYEQYF.

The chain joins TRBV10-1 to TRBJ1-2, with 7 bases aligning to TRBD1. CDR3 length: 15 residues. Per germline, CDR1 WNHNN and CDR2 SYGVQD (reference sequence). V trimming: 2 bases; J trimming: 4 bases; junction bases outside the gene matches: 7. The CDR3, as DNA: TGCGCCAGCAGTGAGAAGGCGGGACAGCTCTATGGCTACACCTTC. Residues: CASSEKAGQLYGYTF.

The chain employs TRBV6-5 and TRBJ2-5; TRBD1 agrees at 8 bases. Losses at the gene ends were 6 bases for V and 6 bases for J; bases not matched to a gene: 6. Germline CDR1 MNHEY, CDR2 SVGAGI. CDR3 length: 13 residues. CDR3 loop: CASSRTGSKTQYF. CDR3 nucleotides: TGTGCCAGCAGCCGGACAGGGTCGAAGACCCAGTACTTC.

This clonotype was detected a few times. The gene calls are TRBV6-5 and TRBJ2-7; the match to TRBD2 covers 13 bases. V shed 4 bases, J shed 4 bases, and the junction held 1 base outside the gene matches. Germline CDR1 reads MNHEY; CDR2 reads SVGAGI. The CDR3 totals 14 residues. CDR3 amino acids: CASSWTSGGYEQYF. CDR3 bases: TGTGCCAGCAGTTGGACTAGCGGGGGTTACGAGCAGTACTTC.

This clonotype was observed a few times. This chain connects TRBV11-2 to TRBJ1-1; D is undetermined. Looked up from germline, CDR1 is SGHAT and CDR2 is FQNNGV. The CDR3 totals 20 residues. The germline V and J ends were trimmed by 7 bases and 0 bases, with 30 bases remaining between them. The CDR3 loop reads CASKKVARRVLGRVNTEAFF. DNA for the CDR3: TGTGCCAGCAAGAAGGTGGCGAGAAGAGTGCTAGGCAGAGTGAACACTGAAGCTTTCTTT.

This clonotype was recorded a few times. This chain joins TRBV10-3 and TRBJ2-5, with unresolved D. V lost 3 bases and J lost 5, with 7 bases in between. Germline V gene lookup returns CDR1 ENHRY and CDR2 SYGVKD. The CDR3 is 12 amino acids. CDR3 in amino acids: CAISEPIETQYF. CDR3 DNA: TGTGCCATCAGTGAACCCATCGAGACCCAGTACTTC.

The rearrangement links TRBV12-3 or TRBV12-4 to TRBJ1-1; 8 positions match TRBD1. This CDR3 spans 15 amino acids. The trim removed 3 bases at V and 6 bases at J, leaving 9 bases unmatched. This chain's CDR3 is CASSFGQGHLAEAFF. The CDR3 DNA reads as TGTGCCAGCAGTTTCGGACAGGGCCACCTGGCTGAAGCTTTCTTT.

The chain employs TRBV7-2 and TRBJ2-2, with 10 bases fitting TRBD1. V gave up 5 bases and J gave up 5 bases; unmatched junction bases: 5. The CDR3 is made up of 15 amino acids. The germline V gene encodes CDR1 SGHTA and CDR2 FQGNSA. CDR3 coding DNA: TGTGCCAGCAGCCAGAGACAGGGGGCGACCGGGGAGCTGTTTTTT. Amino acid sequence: CASSQRQGATGELFF.

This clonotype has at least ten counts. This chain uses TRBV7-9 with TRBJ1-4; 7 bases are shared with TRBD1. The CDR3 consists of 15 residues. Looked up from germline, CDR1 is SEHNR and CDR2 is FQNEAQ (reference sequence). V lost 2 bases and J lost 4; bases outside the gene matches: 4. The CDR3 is CASSLQGGYNEKLFF. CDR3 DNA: TGTGCCAGCAGCTTACAAGGGGGCTATAATGAAAAACTGTTTTTT. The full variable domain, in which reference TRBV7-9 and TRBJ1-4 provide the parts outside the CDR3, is DTGVSQNPRHKITKRGQNVTFRCDPISEHNRLYWYRQTLGQGPEFLTYFQNEAQLEKSRLLSDRFSAERPKGSFSTLEIQRTEQGDSAMYLCASSLQGGYNEKLFFGSGTQLSVL.

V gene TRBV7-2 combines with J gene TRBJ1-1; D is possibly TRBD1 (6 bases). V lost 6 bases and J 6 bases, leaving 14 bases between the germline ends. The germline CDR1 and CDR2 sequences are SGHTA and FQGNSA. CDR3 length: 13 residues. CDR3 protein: CASSPGGAAEAFF. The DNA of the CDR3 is TGTGCCAGCAGTCCGGGGGGGGCCGCTGAAGCTTTCTTT. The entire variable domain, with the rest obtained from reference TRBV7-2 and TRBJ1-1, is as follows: GAGVSQSPSNKVTEKGKDVELRCDPISGHTALYWYRQSLGQGLEFLIYFQGNSAPDKSGLPSDRFSAERTGGSVSTLTIQRTQQEDSAVYLCASSPGGAAEAFFGQGTRLTVV.

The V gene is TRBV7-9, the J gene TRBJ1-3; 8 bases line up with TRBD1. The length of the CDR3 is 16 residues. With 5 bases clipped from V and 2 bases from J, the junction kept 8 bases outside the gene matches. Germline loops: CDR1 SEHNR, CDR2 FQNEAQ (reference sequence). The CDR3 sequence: CASSPSAGGTGNTIYF. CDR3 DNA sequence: TGTGCCAGCAGCCCGTCCGCAGGGGGCACTGGAAACACCATATATTTT. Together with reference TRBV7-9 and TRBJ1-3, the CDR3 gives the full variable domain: DTGVSQNPRHKITKRGQNVTFRCDPISEHNRLYWYRQTLGQGPEFLTYFQNEAQLEKSRLLSDRFSAERPKGSFSTLEIQRTEQGDSAMYLCASSPSAGGTGNTIYFGEGSWLTVV.

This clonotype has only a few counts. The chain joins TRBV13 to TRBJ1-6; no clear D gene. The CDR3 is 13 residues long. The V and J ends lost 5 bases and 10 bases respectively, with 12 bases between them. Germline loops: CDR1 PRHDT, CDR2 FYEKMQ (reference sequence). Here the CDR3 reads CASSPRHLSPLHF. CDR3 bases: TGTGCCAGCAGCCCTCGACACTTATCACCCCTCCACTTT.

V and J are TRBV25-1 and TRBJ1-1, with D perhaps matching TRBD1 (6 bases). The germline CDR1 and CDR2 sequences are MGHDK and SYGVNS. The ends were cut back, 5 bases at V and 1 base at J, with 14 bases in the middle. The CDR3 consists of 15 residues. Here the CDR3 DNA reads TGTGCCAGCAGTTTAGGGGGGACCCAGAACACTGAAGCTTTCTTT. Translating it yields CASSLGGTQNTEAFF.

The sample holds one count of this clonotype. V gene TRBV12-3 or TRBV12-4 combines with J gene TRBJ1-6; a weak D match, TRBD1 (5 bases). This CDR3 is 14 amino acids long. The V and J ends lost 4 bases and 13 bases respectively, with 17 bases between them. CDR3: CASSSGGEGQPLHF. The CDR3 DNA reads TGTGCCAGCAGTTCGGGGGGGGAGGGTCAGCCCCTCCACTTT.